A selection of T cell receptor beta chains follows, all from one sample in a study of metastatic and nonmetastatic thyroid tumors. MiXCR re-clonotyped the PCR reads for TCRdb. The table has roughly 20,000 clones, around 26% seen once. Material: tumor tissue. These receptors all come from a female donor with papillary thyroid cancer or a benign thyroid nodule (not recorded which). Some clones in this sample may be carry-over from other donors' samples. CDR3s include the opening cysteine and the closing phenylalanine or tryptophan. Each record gives: clone size, D gene, J gene, V gene, CDR3 protein, CDR3 DNA. D genes are given only for firm matches. Size is stated for part of the rows, as once, few or many counts, or as a class when the clone is expanded.

>.|TRBD1|TRBJ1-2|TRBV5-1
CASSPQGAGEGYTF
TGCGCCAGCAGCCCACAGGGGGCAGGAGAAGGCTACACCTTC
>many|.|TRBJ2-7|TRBV4-3
CASSPSTGNFAYEQYF
TGCGCCAGCAGCCCAAGCACGGGCAATTTCGCCTACGAGCAGTACTTC
>few|.|TRBJ2-1|TRBV5-1
CASSLAPSYNEQFF
TGCGCCAGCAGCTTAGCACCGTCGTACAATGAGCAGTTCTTC
>medium-sized|TRBD1|TRBJ2-7|TRBV20-1
CSARDPNRDRAGEQYF
TGCAGTGCTAGAGATCCCAACCGGGACAGGGCCGGCGAGCAGTACTTC
>few|.|TRBJ2-7|TRBV12-3/TRBV12-4
CASSSRAVLEQYF
TGTGCCAGCAGTTCTCGGGCGGTTCTCGAGCAGTACTTC
>many|TRBD2|TRBJ2-5|TRBV7-2
CASSLYTREGRQETQYF
TGTGCCAGCAGTTTGTACACGCGGGAGGGCCGCCAAGAGACCCAGTACTTC
>once|TRBD2|TRBJ2-1|TRBV20-1
CSAVRASGSNEQFF
TGCAGTGCTGTACGGGCTAGCGGGAGTAATGAGCAGTTCTTC
>.|TRBD1|TRBJ1-6|TRBV4-3
CASGPSFGTGFTSPLHF
TGCGCCAGCGGCCCATCCTTTGGGACAGGGTTTACTTCACCCCTCCACTTT
>.|TRBD2|TRBJ2-1|TRBV6-2/TRBV6-3
CASRGTSGGSYNEQFF
TGTGCCAGCAGGGGGACTAGCGGGGGGTCCTACAATGAGCAGTTCTTC
>few|TRBD1|TRBJ2-1|TRBV10-3
CAISLKTGTLNEQFF
TGTGCCATCAGTCTAAAGACAGGGACGCTCAATGAGCAGTTCTTC
>medium-sized|TRBD1|TRBJ2-6|TRBV7-3
CASSFTGASGANVLTF
TGTGCCAGCAGCTTTACAGGGGCCTCTGGGGCCAACGTCCTGACTTTC
>few|.|TRBJ1-2|TRBV15
CATSNIQGGYGYTF
TGTGCCACCAGCAATATACAAGGGGGCTATGGCTACACCTTC
>.|.|TRBJ1-2|TRBV5-4
CASSSDGNYGYTF
TGTGCCAGCAGCTCCGACGGTAACTATGGCTACACCTTC
>.|.|TRBJ2-7|TRBV6-1
CASSEVGASYEQYF
TGTGCCAGCAGTGAAGTTGGGGCGTCCTACGAGCAGTACTTC
>few|.|TRBJ2-1|TRBV24-1
CATGGYNEQFF
TGTGCCACCGGAGGCTACAATGAGCAGTTCTTC
>few|.|TRBJ2-5|TRBV12-3/TRBV12-4
CASSLGGGAGETQYF
TGTGCCAGCAGTTTGGGTGGGGGCGCGGGAGAGACCCAGTACTTC
>few|.|TRBJ2-7|TRBV7-9
CASSLRGVSYEQYF
TGTGCCAGCAGCCTCAGAGGGGTCTCCTACGAGCAGTACTTC
>few|.|TRBJ1-2|TRBV6-1
CASSAGVWGYTF
TGTGCCAGCAGTGCAGGGGTTTGGGGCTACACCTTC
>few|.|TRBJ2-3|TRBV24-1
CATSDTDTQYF
TGTGCCACCAGTGACACAGATACGCAGTATTTT
>many|TRBD1|TRBJ2-7|TRBV6-1
CASRMTGGAVDHEQYF
TGTGCCAGCAGAATGACAGGGGGCGCAGTTGACCACGAGCAGTACTTC
>.|TRBD1|TRBJ1-2|TRBV20-1
CSAHVLGGLNYGYTF
TGCAGTGCACATGTATTAGGGGGCTTAAACTATGGCTACACCTTC
>.|TRBD2|TRBJ2-5|TRBV5-4
CASSAGTSGRETQYF
TGTGCCAGCAGCGCGGGGACTAGCGGCAGAGAGACCCAGTACTTC
>.|TRBD1|TRBJ2-4|TRBV5-8
CASSYRGGHPRDIQYF
TGTGCCAGCAGTTACAGGGGCGGCCACCCGAGGGACATTCAGTACTTC
>.|TRBD1|TRBJ1-3|TRBV19
CASSTRQGFYSGNTIYF
TGTGCCAGTAGTACCAGACAGGGATTCTACTCTGGAAACACCATATATTTT
>few|.|TRBJ2-5|TRBV10-3
CAISEVGSGETQYF
TGTGCCATCAGTGAGGTGGGGAGTGGAGAGACCCAGTACTTC
>few|.|TRBJ2-1|TRBV11-2
CASSLDQRWGGQFF
TGTGCCAGCAGCTTAGATCAGCGGTGGGGCGGGCAGTTCTTC
>many|.|TRBJ1-3|TRBV20-1
CSAAPGTGNTIYF
TGCAGTGCAGCTCCGGGCACTGGAAACACCATATATTTT
>medium-sized|TRBD2|TRBJ2-3|TRBV12-3/TRBV12-4
CASSFKPQLVSGRGDTQYF
TGTGCCAGCAGTTTTAAACCCCAACTAGTTAGCGGGAGGGGGGATACGCAGTATTTT
>few|.|TRBJ1-5|TRBV6-2/TRBV6-3
CASSRIPFRVSIEQPQHF
TGTGCCAGCAGTCGAATACCCTTCCGGGTCTCAATCGAACAGCCCCAGCATTTT
>.|TRBD1|TRBJ1-2|TRBV11-2
CASSYNTGGGYTF
TGTGCCAGCAGCTACAATACAGGGGGTGGCTACACCTTC
>once|.|TRBJ1-2|TRBV20-1
CSARSVDGYGYTF
TGCAGTGCCCGTAGTGTGGATGGTTATGGCTACACCTTC
>medium-sized|TRBD1|TRBJ2-7|TRBV2
CASKDRGYYEQYF
TGTGCCAGCAAGGACAGGGGGTACTACGAGCAGTACTTC
>.|TRBD2|TRBJ2-7|TRBV4-2
CASSQVTSGAPEQYF
TGTGCCAGCAGCCAAGTGACTAGCGGGGCACCCGAGCAGTACTTC
>few|.|TRBJ1-5|TRBV4-1
CASSQGSNQPQHF
TGCGCCAGCAGCCAAGGTAGCAATCAGCCCCAGCATTTT
>.|.|TRBJ1-2|TRBV6-2/TRBV6-3
CASSLTDNYGYTF
TGTGCCAGCAGTCTGACGGACAACTATGGCTACACCTTC
>few|.|TRBJ1-1|TRBV2
CASSANRDEAFF
TGTGCCAGCAGTGCCAACAGGGATGAAGCTTTCTTT
>many|.|TRBJ2-7|TRBV5-6
CASSSTSYEQYF
TGTGCCAGCAGCTCGACCTCCTACGAGCAGTACTTC
>once|.|TRBJ1-1|TRBV7-2
CASSLSGTSEAFF
TGTGCCAGCAGCCTGTCCGGGACAAGTGAAGCTTTCTTT